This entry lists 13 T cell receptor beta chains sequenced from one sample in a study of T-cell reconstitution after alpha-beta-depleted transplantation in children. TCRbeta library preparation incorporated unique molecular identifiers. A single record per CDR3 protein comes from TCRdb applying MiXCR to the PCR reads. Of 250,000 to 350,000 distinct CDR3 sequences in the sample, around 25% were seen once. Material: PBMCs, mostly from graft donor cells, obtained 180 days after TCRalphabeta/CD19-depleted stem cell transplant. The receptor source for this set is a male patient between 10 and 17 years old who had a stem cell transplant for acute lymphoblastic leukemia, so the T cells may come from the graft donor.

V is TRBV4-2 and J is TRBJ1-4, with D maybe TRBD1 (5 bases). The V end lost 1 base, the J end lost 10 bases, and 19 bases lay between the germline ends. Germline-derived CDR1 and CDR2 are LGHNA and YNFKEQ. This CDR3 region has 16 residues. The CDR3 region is CASSQGGSGGTRKLFF. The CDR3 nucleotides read TGTGCCAGCAGCCAAGGGGGAAGTGGGGGAACCCGAAAACTGTTTTTT.

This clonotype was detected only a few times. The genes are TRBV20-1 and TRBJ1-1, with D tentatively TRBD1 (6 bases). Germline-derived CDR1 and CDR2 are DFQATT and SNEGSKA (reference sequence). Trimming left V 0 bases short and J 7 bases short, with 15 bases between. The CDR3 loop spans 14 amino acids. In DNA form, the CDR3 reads TGCAGTGCTAGAGATTGGGGGACACCCAATGAAGCTTTCTTT. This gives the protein CSARDWGTPNEAFF.

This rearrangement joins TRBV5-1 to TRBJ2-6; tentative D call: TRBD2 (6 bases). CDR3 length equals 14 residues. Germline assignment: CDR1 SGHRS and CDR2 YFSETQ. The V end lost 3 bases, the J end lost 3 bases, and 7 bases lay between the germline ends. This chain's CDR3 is CASSWGGGANVLTF. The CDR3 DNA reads TGCGCCAGCAGCTGGGGAGGTGGGGCCAACGTCCTGACTTTC.

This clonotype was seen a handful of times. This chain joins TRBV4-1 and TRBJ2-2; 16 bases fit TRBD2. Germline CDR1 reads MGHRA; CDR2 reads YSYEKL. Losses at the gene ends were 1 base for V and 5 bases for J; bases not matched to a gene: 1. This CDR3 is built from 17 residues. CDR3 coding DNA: TGCGCCAGCAGCCAAGGGGGACTAGCGGGAGGGACCGGGGAGCTGTTTTTT. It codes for CASSQGGLAGGTGELFF.

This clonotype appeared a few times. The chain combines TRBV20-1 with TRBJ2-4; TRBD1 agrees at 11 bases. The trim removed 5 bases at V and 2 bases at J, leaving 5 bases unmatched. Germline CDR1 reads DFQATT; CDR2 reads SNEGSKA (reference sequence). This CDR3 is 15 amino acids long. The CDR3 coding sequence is TGCAGTGCTGGGGACAGGGGGAAAACCAAAAACATTCAGTACTTC. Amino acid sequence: CSAGDRGKTKNIQYF.

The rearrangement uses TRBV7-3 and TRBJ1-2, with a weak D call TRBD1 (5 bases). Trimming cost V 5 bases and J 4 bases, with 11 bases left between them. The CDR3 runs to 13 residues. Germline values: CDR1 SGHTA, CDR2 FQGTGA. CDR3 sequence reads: CASSPGRGYGYTF. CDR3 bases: TGTGCCAGCAGCCCGGGGAGGGGCTATGGCTACACCTTC.

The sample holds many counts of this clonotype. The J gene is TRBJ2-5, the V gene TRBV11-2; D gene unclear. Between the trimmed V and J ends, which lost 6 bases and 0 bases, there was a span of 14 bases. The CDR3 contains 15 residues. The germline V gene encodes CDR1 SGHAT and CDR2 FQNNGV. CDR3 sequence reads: CASRFSPTYQETQYF. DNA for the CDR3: TGTGCCAGCAGGTTTAGCCCCACGTACCAAGAGACCCAGTACTTC. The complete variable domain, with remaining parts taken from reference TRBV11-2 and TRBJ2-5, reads EAGVAQSPRYKIIEKRQSVAFWCNPISGHATLYWYQQILGQGPKLLIQFQNNGVVDDSQLPKDRFSAERLKGVDSTLKIQPAKLEDSAVYLCASRFSPTYQETQYFGPGTRLLVL.

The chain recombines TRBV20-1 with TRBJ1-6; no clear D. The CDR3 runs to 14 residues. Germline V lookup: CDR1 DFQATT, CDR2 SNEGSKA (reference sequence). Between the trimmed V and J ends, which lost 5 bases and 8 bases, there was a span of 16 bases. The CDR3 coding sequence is TGCAGTGCTGGTCTTAGAATACGGGATTCACCCCTCCACTTT. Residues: CSAGLRIRDSPLHF.

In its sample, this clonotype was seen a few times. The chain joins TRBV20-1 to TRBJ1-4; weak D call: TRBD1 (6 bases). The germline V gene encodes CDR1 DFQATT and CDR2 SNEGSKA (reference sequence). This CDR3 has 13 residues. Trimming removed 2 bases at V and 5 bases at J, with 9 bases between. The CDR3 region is CSARRQGNEKLFF. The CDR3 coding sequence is TGCAGTGCTAGAAGGCAGGGGAATGAAAAACTGTTTTTT.

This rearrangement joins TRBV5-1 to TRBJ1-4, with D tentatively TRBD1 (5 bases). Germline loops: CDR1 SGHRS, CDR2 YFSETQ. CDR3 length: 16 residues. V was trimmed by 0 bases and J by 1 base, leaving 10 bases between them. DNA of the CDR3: TGCGCCAGCAGCTTGGCGCCAGGGCGAACTAATGAAAAACTGTTTTTT. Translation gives CASSLAPGRTNEKLFF.

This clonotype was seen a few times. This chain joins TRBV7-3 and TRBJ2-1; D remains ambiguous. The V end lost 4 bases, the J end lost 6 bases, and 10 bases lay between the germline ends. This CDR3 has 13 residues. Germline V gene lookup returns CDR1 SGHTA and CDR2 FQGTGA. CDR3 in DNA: TGTGCCAGCAGCTCCCGACTGGCCAATGAGCAGTTCTTC. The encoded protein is CASSSRLANEQFF.

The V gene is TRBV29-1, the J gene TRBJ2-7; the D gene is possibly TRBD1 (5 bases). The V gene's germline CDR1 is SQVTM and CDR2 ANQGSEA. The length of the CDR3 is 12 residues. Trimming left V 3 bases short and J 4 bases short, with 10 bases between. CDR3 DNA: TGCAGCGTTGAGATCCAGGGTTACGAGCAGTACTTC. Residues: CSVEIQGYEQYF.

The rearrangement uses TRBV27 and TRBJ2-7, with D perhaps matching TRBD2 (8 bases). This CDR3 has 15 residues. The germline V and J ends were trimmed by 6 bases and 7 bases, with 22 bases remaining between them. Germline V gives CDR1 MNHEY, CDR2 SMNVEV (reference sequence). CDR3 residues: CASSFREGASWEQYF. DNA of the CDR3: TGTGCCAGCAGCTTCCGGGAGGGGGCTTCGTGGGAGCAGTACTTC.